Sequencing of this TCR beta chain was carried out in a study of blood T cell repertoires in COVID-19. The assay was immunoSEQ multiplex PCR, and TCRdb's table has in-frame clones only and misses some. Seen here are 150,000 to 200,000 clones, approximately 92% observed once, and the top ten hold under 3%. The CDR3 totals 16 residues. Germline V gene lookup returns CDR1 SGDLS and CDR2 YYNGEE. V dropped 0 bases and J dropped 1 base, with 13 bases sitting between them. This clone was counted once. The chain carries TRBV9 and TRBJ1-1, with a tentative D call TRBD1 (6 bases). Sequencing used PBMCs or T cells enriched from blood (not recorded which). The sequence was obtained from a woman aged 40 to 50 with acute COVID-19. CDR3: CASSVAPGEENTEAFF. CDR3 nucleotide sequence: TGTGCCAGCAGCGTAGCCCCAGGGGAAGAGAACACTGAAGCTTTCTTT.